This T cell receptor beta chain was sequenced for a study of blood T cells in healthy people across ages. With a J-beta primer mix and a sample-barcoded 5' primer, a second PCR ran about 7 to 12 cycles. One entry per CDR3 protein results from TCRdb running MiXCR on the 5' RACE reads. The table records roughly 1,100,000 distinct CDR3 sequences, around 25% of them present only once. The sample was also reused in another study, on T cells of mothers and their children. In that study: Whether pairs are related or unrelated, thymic selection shapes their TCR recombination output in much the same way.

The specimen was blood. The source of this sequence is a girl aged 2 to 9 in good health.

The CDR3, as DNA: TGTGCCATCAGTGAGTCAACTGATTCCTACAATGAGCAGTTCTTC. It translates to CAISESTDSYNEQFF. This sequence joins TRBV10-3 and TRBJ2-1; D uncertain. Germline V lookup: CDR1 ENHRY, CDR2 SYGVKD. The CDR3 length is 15 residues. Trimming took off 0 bases at V and 1 base at J, with 7 bases between the two ends.